One TCR beta chain is described in this entry. Its antigen is as yet unknown. CDR1 and CDR2 from the germline V gene are MNHEY and SVGAGI. After removal of 4 bases from V and 2 bases from J, the junction contained 2 bases not matched to a gene. The CDR3 contains 15 residues. This entry is derived from a study of Graves' ophthalmopathy and Graves' hyperthyroidism. General observations from the study: It was with roughly 71% sensitivity and just under 75% specificity that the model predicted ophthalmopathy progression.

The sequenced template was RNA, covering the TCR beta CDR3 region. Second-round multiplex PCR came after a first-round RT-PCR that employed HTBI primers. Each CDR3 protein gets one entry after TCRdb re-called the multiplex PCR reads with MiXCR. The table shows about 370,000 distinct CDR3 sequences, with about 15% occurring only once. Clinical symptoms, serum thyroxine, TRAb, thyroid ultrasound and orbital computed tomography formed the basis of diagnosis. The chain is built from TRBV6-5 and TRBJ2-2, with 9 bases lining up with TRBD1. Sequencing input: peripheral blood. This TCR was sampled from an adult woman with stable Graves' hyperthyroidism. The CDR3 DNA sequence: TGTGCCAGCAGTTGGGGACAGGGAAACACCGGGGAGCTGTTTTTT. It yields the protein CASSWGQGNTGELFF.